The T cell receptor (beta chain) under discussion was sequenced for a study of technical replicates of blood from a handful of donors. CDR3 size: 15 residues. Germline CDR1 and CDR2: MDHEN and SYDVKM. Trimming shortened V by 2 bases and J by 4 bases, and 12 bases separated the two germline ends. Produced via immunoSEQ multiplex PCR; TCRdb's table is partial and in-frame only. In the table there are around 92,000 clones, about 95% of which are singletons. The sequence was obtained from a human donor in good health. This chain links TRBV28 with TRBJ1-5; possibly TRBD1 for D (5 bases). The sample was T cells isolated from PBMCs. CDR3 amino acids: CASSLPHGHNQPQHF. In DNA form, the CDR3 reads TGTGCCAGCAGTTTACCCCACGGACATAATCAGCCCCAGCATTTT.